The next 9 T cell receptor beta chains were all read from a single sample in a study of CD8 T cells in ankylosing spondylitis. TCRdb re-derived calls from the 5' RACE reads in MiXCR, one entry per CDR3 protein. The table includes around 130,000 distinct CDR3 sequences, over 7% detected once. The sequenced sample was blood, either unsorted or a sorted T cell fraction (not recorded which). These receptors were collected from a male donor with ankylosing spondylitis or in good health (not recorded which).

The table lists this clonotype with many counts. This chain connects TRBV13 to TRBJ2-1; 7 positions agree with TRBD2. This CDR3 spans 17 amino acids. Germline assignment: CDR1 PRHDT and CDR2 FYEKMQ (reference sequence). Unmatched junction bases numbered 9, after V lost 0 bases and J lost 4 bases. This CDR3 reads CASSLGGEGGFYNEQFF. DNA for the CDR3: TGTGCCAGCAGCTTAGGGGGTGAGGGAGGGTTTTACAATGAGCAGTTCTTC.

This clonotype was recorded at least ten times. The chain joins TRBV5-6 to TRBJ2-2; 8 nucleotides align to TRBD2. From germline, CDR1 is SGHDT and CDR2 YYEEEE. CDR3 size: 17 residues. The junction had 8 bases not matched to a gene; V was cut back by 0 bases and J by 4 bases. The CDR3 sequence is CASSLARLARGTGELFF. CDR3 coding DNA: TGTGCCAGCAGCTTGGCCAGACTAGCGCGTGGCACCGGGGAGCTGTTTTTT.

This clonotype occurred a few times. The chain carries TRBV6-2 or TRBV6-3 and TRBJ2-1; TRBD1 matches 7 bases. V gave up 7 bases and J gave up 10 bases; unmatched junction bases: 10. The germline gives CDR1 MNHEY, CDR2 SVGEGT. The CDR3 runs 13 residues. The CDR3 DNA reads TGTGCCAGCACCAGGACAGAGGGGGCCGAGCAGTTCTTC. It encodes CASTRTEGAEQFF.

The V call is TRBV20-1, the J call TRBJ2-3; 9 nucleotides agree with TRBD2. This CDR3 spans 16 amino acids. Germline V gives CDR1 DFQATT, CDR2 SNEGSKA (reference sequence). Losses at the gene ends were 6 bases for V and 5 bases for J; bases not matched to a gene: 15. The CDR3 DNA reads TGCAGTGCCCTAGGTGTGGTAGCGGGAGCTCAAGATACGCAGTATTTT. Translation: CSALGVVAGAQDTQYF.

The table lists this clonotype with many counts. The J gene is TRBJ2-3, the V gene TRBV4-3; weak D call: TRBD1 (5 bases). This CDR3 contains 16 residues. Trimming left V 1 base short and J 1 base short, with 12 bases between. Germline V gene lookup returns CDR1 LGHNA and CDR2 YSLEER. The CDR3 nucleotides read TGCGCCAGCAGCCAAGGATTCCAGGGTGGCACAGATACGCAGTATTTT. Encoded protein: CASSQGFQGGTDTQYF.

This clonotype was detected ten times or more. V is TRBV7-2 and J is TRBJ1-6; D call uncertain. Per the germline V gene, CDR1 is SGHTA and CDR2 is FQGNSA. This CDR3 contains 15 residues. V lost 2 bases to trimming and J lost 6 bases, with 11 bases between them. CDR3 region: CASSLWEPSNSPLHF. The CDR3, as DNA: TGTGCCAGCAGCTTATGGGAGCCGAGTAATTCACCCCTCCACTTT.

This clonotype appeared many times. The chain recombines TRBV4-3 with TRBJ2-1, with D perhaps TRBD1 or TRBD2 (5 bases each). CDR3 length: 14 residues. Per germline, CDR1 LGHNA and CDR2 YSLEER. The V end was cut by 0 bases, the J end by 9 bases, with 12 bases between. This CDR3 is CASSQDVGTPEQFF. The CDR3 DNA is TGCGCCAGCAGCCAAGACGTGGGGACCCCTGAGCAGTTCTTC.

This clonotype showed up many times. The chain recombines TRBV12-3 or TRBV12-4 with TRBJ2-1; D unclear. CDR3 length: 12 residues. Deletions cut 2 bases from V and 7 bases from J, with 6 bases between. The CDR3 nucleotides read TGTGCCAGCAGTTTACCCAGAAATGAGCAGTTCTTC. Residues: CASSLPRNEQFF.

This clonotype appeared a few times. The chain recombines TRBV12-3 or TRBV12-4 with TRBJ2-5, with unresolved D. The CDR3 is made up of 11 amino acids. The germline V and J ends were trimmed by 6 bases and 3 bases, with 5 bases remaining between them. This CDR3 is CASRQEETQYF. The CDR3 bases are TGTGCCAGCAGGCAGGAAGAGACCCAGTACTTC.